The present T cell receptor beta chain was sequenced within a study of CD8 T cells in Susac syndrome (dated by TCRdb to the late 2010s). For the wider study: The study used repertoire sequencing to test whether antigen drove CD8+ T cell activation and differentiation in Susac syndrome. CD8+ T cell repertoire clonality was compared between 12 healthy donors, some 14 Susac syndrome patients and roughly 15 multiple sclerosis patients. What the study reported, not specific to this receptor: The study acknowledged that relatively few individuals were included in the TCR sequencing and HLA analysis.

Peripheral blood CD8+ and CD4+ T cells from healthy donors, Susac syndrome patients and multiple sclerosis patients were profiled by high-throughput TCR beta sequencing. The multiple sclerosis controls were treatment-naive patients whose relapsing-remitting disease, either stable or active, fulfilled the revised McDonald criteria. Bulk CD8+ and CD4+ T cells were purified by magnetic negative isolation, while CD8+ TEMRA cells were enriched using FACS. Blood was drawn into EDTA tubes, processed within 24 hours, and PBMCs were isolated by density gradient centrifugation. PBMCs intended for TCR sequencing were frozen in liquid nitrogen and were later thawed in a 37 degrees C water bath. The sorted or isolated CD4+, CD8+ and CD8+ TEMRA cells reached a purity of at least 90%. Cut back by 3 bases and 6 bases, the V and J ends lie 9 bases apart. The CDR3 starts with the cysteine, ends with the phenylalanine, and has 13 residues. This entry keeps only the CDR3 DNA: 39 bases, framed from base 1. The germline V gene sets CDR1 to MDHEN and CDR2 to SYDVKM.

RNA was extracted using the RNeasy kit, and roughly 0.45 to 1 ug of the RNA was reverse transcribed with random hexamers. The immunoSEQ multiplex PCR assay, covering 54 Vbeta and 13 Jbeta segments, was used to amplify TCR beta CDR3 regions. Bias from PCR amplification was corrected by using a synthetic template baseline for primer optimization and for computational correction. Regarding the original processing steps: Only productive sequences were kept, with reads annotated to V, D and J genes according to IMGT and analyzed in immunoSEQ Analyzer. Clonality was calculated as one minus the Shannon entropy normalized by log2 of the number of productive unique sequences. Public and private clones were assessed among the 100 most prevalent clones of each patient and control. A clone was defined as Susac-specific if it was absent from the healthy and MS cohorts, from over a thousand published viral clones and from other ImmuneACCESS disease sequences. Through fastp at Q25 and MiXCR, TCRdb rebuilt clones from the public reads, retaining in-frame beta chains. Each CDR3 protein appears once, grouped with its most common genes and DNA. The V and J calls were not made by the authors but by TCRdb's processing. This sample has approximately 300,000 distinct CDR3 sequences in its table, and 75% to 85% of those were observed once. The ten largest clones add up to about 0.22% of the sample.

Notes on this clonotype: Its recognized antigen is unknown. No per-base quality is available; no much larger clone lies one base away.

The receptor was derived from a human donor with multiple sclerosis. The chain employs TRBV28 and TRBJ2-4; the D gene is not confidently resolved. Sequencing used CD8+ T cells from PBMCs. In nucleotide form, the sequence is TGTGCCAGCAGTTTCGGTGGTGCAAACATTCAGTACTTC. Its protein product is CASSFGGANIQYF.